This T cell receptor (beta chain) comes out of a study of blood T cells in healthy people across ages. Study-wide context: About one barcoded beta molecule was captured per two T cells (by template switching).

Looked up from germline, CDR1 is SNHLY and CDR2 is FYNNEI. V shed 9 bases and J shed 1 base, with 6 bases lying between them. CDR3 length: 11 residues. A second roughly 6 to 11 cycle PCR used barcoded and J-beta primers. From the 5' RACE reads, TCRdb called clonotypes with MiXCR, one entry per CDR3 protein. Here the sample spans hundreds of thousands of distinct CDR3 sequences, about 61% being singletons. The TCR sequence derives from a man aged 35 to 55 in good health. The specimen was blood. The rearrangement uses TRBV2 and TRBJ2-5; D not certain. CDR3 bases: TGTGCCAGAAACACCCAAGAGACCCAGTACTTC. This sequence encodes CARNTQETQYF.